This TCR beta chain is from a study of control samples from healthy donors and cancer patients. Sequencing used immunoSEQ multiplex PCR; TCRdb keeps in-frame clones, though not all of them. The sample holds tens of thousands of clones, roughly 89% seen once. V was clipped by 1 base and J by 0 bases, with 7 bases between them. The germline gives CDR1 LNHDA, CDR2 SQIVND (reference sequence). The CDR3 has 15 amino acids. This clonotype was obtained from a man aged 45-65 years in good health. The chain has TRBV19 and TRBJ1-3; D call uncertain. The material sequenced was blood. The CDR3 here is CASSIARVSGNTIYF. CDR3 in DNA: TGTGCCAGTAGTATAGCTAGGGTCTCTGGAAACACCATATATTTT.